This T cell receptor beta chain was recovered during a study of PD-1 blockade in classical Hodgkin lymphoma. The method was immunoSEQ multiplex PCR; TCRdb's version includes in-frame clones alone and lacks a portion of them. Of 35,000 to 50,000 clones in the sample, roughly 69% were seen once. The CDR3 loop spans 15 amino acids. Trimming left V 6 bases short and J 5 bases short, with 18 bases between. The germline V gene encodes CDR1 MDHEN and CDR2 SYDVKM. Time point: cycle 4 day 1 (C4D1), after 5 to 7 weeks of nivolumab. Each of the patients experienced relapse following autologous stem cell transplantation, and their brentuximab vedotin exposure differed.

The sequences come from peripheral blood mononuclear cells (PBMCs), collected before the fourth cycle of nivolumab. The gene calls are TRBV28 and TRBJ2-3, with D perhaps TRBD1 or TRBD2 (5 bases each). The clonotype originates from a human donor with classical Hodgkin lymphoma. CDR3 region: CASSLDGTPGDTQYF. The CDR3 DNA reads as TGTGCCAGCAGCCTGGATGGGACCCCAGGAGATACGCAGTATTTT.